These 4 T cell receptor beta chains share one sample of origin, sequenced in a study of blood T cell repertoires in COVID-19. Assay: immunoSEQ multiplex PCR; the TCRdb copy retains only in-frame clones and omits some. The table lists fewer than 250,000 clones, 65% to 85% of them singletons. The sample comprised peripheral blood. These receptors came from a woman of 80 years or more with acute or convalescent COVID-19.

The chain joins TRBV6-6 to TRBJ2-7; TRBD1 matches at 10 bases. CDR3 length equals 15 residues. With V trimmed by 0 bases and J by 7 bases, 6 bases remained unmatched. Germline CDR1 MNHNY, CDR2 SVGAGI (reference sequence). The CDR3 DNA is TGTGCCAGCAGTTACTCGGAGACAGGGGGCGGAGAGCAGTACTTC. The encoded protein is CASSYSETGGGEQYF.

The V gene is TRBV3-1 (or the pseudogene TRBV3-2), the J gene TRBJ2-3; TRBD2 aligns across 9 bases. The CDR3 covers 15 residues. The trim removed 4 bases at V and 4 bases at J, leaving 6 bases unmatched. Per the germline V gene, CDR1 is LGHDT and CDR2 is YNNKEL (reference sequence). Written as DNA, the CDR3 is TGTGCCAGCAGCCGGCGGGAGGGCTTCGCAGATACGCAGTATTTT. This encodes CASSRREGFADTQYF.

V usage is TRBV29-1 and J usage is TRBJ2-4, with D perhaps TRBD2 (6 bases). V shed 2 bases and J shed 3 bases, with 17 bases lying between them. Germline assignment: CDR1 SQVTM and CDR2 ANQGSEA. The length of the CDR3 is 16 residues. Here the CDR3 reads CSVEPLRERIKNIQYF. The CDR3 nucleotides read TGCAGCGTTGAACCTCTCCGGGAGAGGATCAAAAACATTCAGTACTTC.

A few counts support this clone. The chain combines TRBV6-5 with TRBJ1-1, with a weak D call TRBD1 (5 bases). The CDR3 runs to 15 residues. V dropped 0 bases and J dropped 1 base, with 9 bases sitting between them. The germline V gene has CDR1 MNHEY and CDR2 SVGAGI. The CDR3, as DNA: TGTGCCAGCAGTTACTCAAGGGACTCGAACACTGAAGCTTTCTTT. Encoded protein: CASSYSRDSNTEAFF.